Below are 19 T cell receptor beta chains sequenced from a single sample in a study of blood T cell repertoires in COVID-19. Generated by immunoSEQ multiplex PCR, the TCRdb table keeps only in-frame clones and is missing some. Among around 77,000 clones listed, about three quarters were seen once. The specimen sequenced was peripheral blood. These receptors were taken from a woman older than 75 with active or convalescent COVID-19.

This chain connects TRBV30 to TRBJ1-5; 8 bases agree with TRBD1. Germline CDR1 reads GTSNPN; CDR2 reads SVGIG (reference sequence). The CDR3 totals 15 residues. The ends lost 3 bases at V and 1 base at J; junction bases unmatched: 5. CDR3 nucleotide sequence: TGTGCCTGGAGCGCGACAGGGGCGAGCAATCAGCCCCAGCATTTT. It encodes CAWSATGASNQPQHF.

This clone was counted a single time. The rearrangement uses TRBV19 and TRBJ2-1; 7 nucleotides align to TRBD2. The CDR3 is 14 amino acids. The J segment lost 8 bases and the V segment lost 0 bases, leaving 4 bases of the junction unmatched. Germline loops: CDR1 LNHDA, CDR2 SQIVND (reference sequence). CDR3 in DNA: TGTGCCAGTAGTATAGAGTTGGGGGGGGATGAGCAGTTCTTC. Translation gives CASSIELGGDEQFF.

The V call is TRBV11-2, the J call TRBJ2-3; weak D call: TRBD1 (8 bases). V lost 5 bases, J lost 4 bases, and 19 bases lay in between. The CDR3 consists of 16 residues. Per germline, CDR1 SGHAT and CDR2 FQNNGV. The CDR3 here is CASSVTGGVVADTQYF. The CDR3 nucleotides are TGTGCCAGCAGCGTAACAGGGGGGGTGGTGGCAGATACGCAGTATTTT.

CDR3 loop: CASSLDTGLYGYTF. CDR3 sequence (DNA): TGTGCCAGCAGCTTAGACACAGGTCTCTATGGCTACACCTTC. The rearrangement uses TRBV7-8 and TRBJ1-2, with D possibly matching TRBD1 (5 bases). V lost 1 base and J lost 4, with 10 bases in between. The CDR3 has 14 amino acids. CDR1 is SGHVS, CDR2 FQNEAQ, per germline. The full variable domain, completed using reference TRBV7-8 and TRBJ1-2, is GAGVSQSPRYKVAKRGQDVALRCDPISGHVSLFWYQQALGQGPEFLTYFQNEAQLDKSGLPSDRFFAERPEGSVSTLKIQRTQQEDSAVYLCASSLDTGLYGYTFGSGTRLTVV.

The chain links TRBV12-5 to TRBJ2-3; TRBD2 matches at 8 bases. This CDR3 has 16 residues. V lost 7 bases to trimming and J lost 3 bases; unmatched junction nucleotides: 12. The germline V gene encodes CDR1 LGHNT and CDR2 FRNRAP. The CDR3 DNA follows: TGTGCTAGTGACCCGGGGGGGCCCATCGGAACAGATACGCAGTATTTT. Its protein is CASDPGGPIGTDTQYF.

This clone was seen a handful of times. The CDR3, as DNA: TGTGCCAGCAGCCCCGTGGGACAGGGCTTCCACTATGGCTACACCTTC. As protein: CASSPVGQGFHYGYTF. The chain has TRBV7-9 and TRBJ1-2; TRBD1 aligns across 9 bases. V gave up 5 bases and J gave up 3 bases; unmatched junction bases: 10. The CDR3 runs to 16 residues. CDR1 is SEHNR and CDR2 is FQNEAQ in the germline V gene (reference sequence). Filled out from reference TRBV7-9 and TRBJ1-2, the complete variable domain reads DTGVSQNPRHKITKRGQNVTFRCDPISEHNRLYWYRQTLGQGPEFLTYFQNEAQLEKSRLLSDRFSAERPKGSFSTLEIQRTEQGDSAMYLCASSPVGQGFHYGYTFGSGTRLTVV.

V gene TRBV4-1 combines with J gene TRBJ1-5; D is ambiguous. The CDR3 runs to 14 residues. Trimming pared 0 bases from V and 9 bases from J, leaving 12 bases between. Germline CDR1 is MGHRA and CDR2 is YSYEKL. This CDR3 is CASSQEDGIWPQHF. As DNA, the CDR3 is TGCGCCAGCAGCCAAGAGGACGGGATTTGGCCCCAGCATTTT.

The genes are TRBV11-2 and TRBJ1-6; D not resolved. Deletions cut 5 bases from V and 7 bases from J, with 9 bases between. The V gene's germline CDR1 is SGHAT and CDR2 FQNNGV. The length of the CDR3 is 13 residues. CDR3 loop: CASSIKQNSPLHF. CDR3 sequence (DNA): TGTGCCAGCAGCATAAAACAAAATTCACCCCTCCACTTT.

The table lists this clone with a few counts. V gene TRBV7-9 combines with J gene TRBJ1-3; no firm D call. V was clipped by 7 bases and J by 9 bases, with 16 bases between them. The CDR3 has 13 residues. Germline CDR1 SEHNR, CDR2 FQNEAQ (reference sequence). CDR3 loop: CASIYPLRGTIYF. The CDR3 DNA is TGTGCCAGCATCTACCCCCTCCGGGGCACCATATATTTT.

The chain joins TRBV29-1 to TRBJ1-1; D not certain. The CDR3 totals 12 residues. Trimming shortened V by 7 bases and J by 2 bases, and 11 bases separated the two germline ends. From germline, CDR1 is SQVTM and CDR2 ANQGSEA. CDR3 loop: CSASDGNTEAFF. The CDR3 DNA sequence: TGCAGCGCTAGCGACGGTAACACTGAAGCTTTCTTT.

V usage is TRBV7-2 and J usage is TRBJ1-6; the match to TRBD1 covers 9 bases. CDR3 length equals 16 residues. V shed 6 bases, J shed 7 bases, and the junction held 10 bases outside the gene matches. Looked up from germline, CDR1 is SGHTA and CDR2 is FQGNSA. CDR3 sequence: CASRGKQGAGNSPLHF. CDR3 bases: TGTGCCAGCAGGGGGAAACAGGGGGCGGGCAATTCACCCCTCCACTTT.

The rearrangement uses TRBV4-3 and TRBJ1-5; unclear D gene. Germline CDR1 is LGHNA and CDR2 is YSLEER. The CDR3 sequence is 14 residues long. V was trimmed by 3 bases and J by 5 bases, leaving 11 bases between them. CDR3 loop: CASSHGQSDQPQHF. The DNA for the CDR3 is TGCGCCAGCAGCCATGGGCAGTCCGATCAGCCCCAGCATTTT.

This rearrangement joins TRBV10-3 to TRBJ2-5; D possibly corresponds to TRBD2 (5 bases). V was trimmed by 0 bases and J by 3 bases, leaving 5 bases between them. The CDR3 loop spans 13 amino acids. CDR1 is ENHRY, CDR2 SYGVKD, per germline. The DNA for the CDR3 is TGTGCCATCAGTGAGTCGAGGGAAGAGACCCAGTACTTC. It yields the protein CAISESREETQYF.

This clone showed up just a few times. The chain has TRBV27 and TRBJ1-2; D call uncertain. The length of the CDR3 is 13 residues. V was cut by 3 bases and J by 9 bases, with 14 bases left in between. In germline, CDR1 is MNHEY, CDR2 SMNVEV (reference sequence). CDR3 bases: TGTGCCAGCAGTTTCACCTCTGCCGGTAGCTACACCTTC. Translation: CASSFTSAGSYTF.

This sequence joins TRBV5-3 and TRBJ1-1, with D perhaps matching TRBD1 (6 bases). TRBV5-3 is sorted into the ORF group, with uncertain function. The CDR3 sequence is 17 residues long. With 4 bases removed from V and 4 bases from J, the gap between germline ends came to 23 bases. The CDR3 DNA is TGTGCCAGAAGCCCCCGGGCTCCACAGGGCTCTGGCACTGAAGCTTTCTTT. Translation: CARSPRAPQGSGTEAFF.

This chain connects TRBV9 to TRBJ2-3; TRBD2 might be the D (5 bases). From germline, CDR1 is SGDLS and CDR2 YYNGEE. V dropped 4 bases and J dropped 2 bases, with 20 bases sitting between them. This CDR3 region has 17 residues. For the CDR3, the DNA is TGTGCCAGCAGCCCTCTCCGCGGTAGCGAGACCACAGATACGCAGTATTTT. It translates to CASSPLRGSETTDTQYF.

J is TRBJ1-1 and V is TRBV9; D not certain. V lost 2 bases and J lost 3, with 8 bases in between. The germline gives CDR1 SGDLS, CDR2 YYNGEE. There are 13 residues in the CDR3. This CDR3 is CASSVVGDTEAFF. The DNA for the CDR3 is TGTGCCAGCAGCGTCGTAGGAGACACTGAAGCTTTCTTT.

In DNA, the CDR3 is TGTGCCAGCAGTGAAGCCGGTCGGGGGGGCTCCTACTATGGCTACACCTTC. Translated, it gives CASSEAGRGGSYYGYTF. This rearrangement joins TRBV2 to TRBJ1-2, with D possibly matching TRBD1 (6 bases). Trimming pared 0 bases from V and 3 bases from J, leaving 17 bases between. The CDR3 contains 17 residues. The germline CDR1 and CDR2 sequences are SNHLY and FYNNEI. The whole variable domain, remainder taken from reference TRBV2 and TRBJ1-2, is EPEVTQTPSHQVTQMGQEVILRCVPISNHLYFYWYRQILGQKVEFLVSFYNNEISEKSEIFDDQFSVERPDGSNFTLKIRSTKLEDSAMYFCASSEAGRGGSYYGYTFGSGTRLTVV.

This clone was found once. The chain joins TRBV28 to TRBJ2-5, with 14 bases lining up with TRBD2. Germline CDR1 is MDHEN and CDR2 is SYDVKM. V lost 7 bases, J lost 5 bases, and 9 bases stayed unmatched. The CDR3 runs to 16 residues. Here the CDR3 DNA reads TGTGCCAGCACCGTGACTAGCGGGGGGGAAATGGAGACCCAGTACTTC. Amino acids: CASTVTSGGEMETQYF.